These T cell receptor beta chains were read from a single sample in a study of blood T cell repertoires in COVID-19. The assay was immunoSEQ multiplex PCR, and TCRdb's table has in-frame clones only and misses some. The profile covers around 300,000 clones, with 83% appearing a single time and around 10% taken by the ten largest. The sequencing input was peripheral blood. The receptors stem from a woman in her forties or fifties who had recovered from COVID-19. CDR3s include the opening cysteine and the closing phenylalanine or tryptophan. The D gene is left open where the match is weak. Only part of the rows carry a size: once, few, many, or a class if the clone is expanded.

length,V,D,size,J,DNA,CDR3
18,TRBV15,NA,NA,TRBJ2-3,TGTGCCACCAGCCTCGGGAGGAACAGGGGGATCTTCACAGATACGCAGTATTTT,CATSLGRNRGIFTDTQYF
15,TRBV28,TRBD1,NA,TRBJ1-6,TGTGCCAGCACGGAAAGGACAGGGTCGGCGGTGGCCCTCCACTTT,CASTERTGSAVALHF
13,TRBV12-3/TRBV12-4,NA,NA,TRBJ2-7,TGTGCCAGCAGTCAAACCAGGGGATACGAGCAGTACTTC,CASSQTRGYEQYF
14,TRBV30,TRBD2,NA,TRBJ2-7,TGTGCCTGGAGTGTAGGACTAGCGCCTTACGAGCAGTACTTC,CAWSVGLAPYEQYF
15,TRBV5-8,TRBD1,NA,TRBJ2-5,TGTGCCAGCAGCTACGGGACAGGGCATCGGGAGACCCAGTACTTC,CASSYGTGHRETQYF
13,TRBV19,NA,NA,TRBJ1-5,TGTGCCAGTAAAAAGACACTCAATCAGCCCCAGCATTTT,CASKKTLNQPQHF
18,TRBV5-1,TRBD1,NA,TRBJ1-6,TGCGCCAGCAGCCAGAGCGGACAGGGAGGAACAGCGGAATCACCCCTCCACTTT,CASSQSGQGGTAESPLHF
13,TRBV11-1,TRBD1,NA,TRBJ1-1,TGTGCCAGCAGGGCAGGGGGTAACACTGAAGCTTTCTTT,CASRAGGNTEAFF
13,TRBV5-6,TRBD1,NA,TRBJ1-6,TGTGCCAGCAGTTCGACAGGGCAACGGCCCCTCCACTTT,CASSSTGQRPLHF
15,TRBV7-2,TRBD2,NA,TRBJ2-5,TGTGCCAGCAGCCAAGGACTAGCGGGAGCAGAGACCCAGTACTTC,CASSQGLAGAETQYF
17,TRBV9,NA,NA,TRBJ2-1,TGTGCCAGCAGCGTAGGGAGGTCCGGCGGGGTCTACAATGAGCAGTTCTTC,CASSVGRSGGVYNEQFF
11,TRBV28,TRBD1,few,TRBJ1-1,TGTGCCAGCAGAATGACAGGGGAAACTTTCTTT,CASRMTGETFF
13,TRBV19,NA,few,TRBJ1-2,TGTGCCAGTAGTACACAGGGAATAGGTGGCTACACCTTC,CASSTQGIGGYTF
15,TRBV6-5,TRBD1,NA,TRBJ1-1,TGTGCCAGCAGTTACTCGGACAGGGTTTCCACTGAAGCTTTCTTT,CASSYSDRVSTEAFF
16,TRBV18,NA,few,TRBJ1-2,TGTGCCAGCTCACCAACACTTCGAGGGGGAGACTATGGCTACACCTTC,CASSPTLRGGDYGYTF
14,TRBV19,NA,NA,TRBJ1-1,TGTGCCAGTAGTCACAGGAGCCTGGGGACTGAAGCTTTCTTT,CASSHRSLGTEAFF
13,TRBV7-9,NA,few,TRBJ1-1,TGTGCCAGCAGCTTAGCGCTGGGAGCTGAAGCTTTCTTT,CASSLALGAEAFF
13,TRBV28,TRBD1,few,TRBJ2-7,TGTGCCAGCAGTTTAGGGACAGCCTACGAGCAGTACTTC,CASSLGTAYEQYF
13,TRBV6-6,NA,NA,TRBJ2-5,TGTGCCAGCAGTTCGGAGGGGCAAGAGACCCAGTACTTC,CASSSEGQETQYF
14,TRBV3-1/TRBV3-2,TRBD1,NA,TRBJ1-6,TGTGCCAGCAGCCAAGGACAGGGAAACTCACCCCTCCACTTT,CASSQGQGNSPLHF
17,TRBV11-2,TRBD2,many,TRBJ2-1,TGTGCCAGCAGCTTACTCGTAGCGGGTAGCTCCTACAATGAGCAGTTCTTC,CASSLLVAGSSYNEQFF
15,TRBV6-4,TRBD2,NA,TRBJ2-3,TGTGCCAGCAGTGACTCTAGCGGGGGCACAGATACGCAGTATTTT,CASSDSSGGTDTQYF
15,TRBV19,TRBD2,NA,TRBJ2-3,TGTGCCAGTAGTATAGGCGGGAGAAACTCAGATACGCAGTATTTT,CASSIGGRNSDTQYF
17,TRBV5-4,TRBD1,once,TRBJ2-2,TGTGCCAGCAGCTCCGGGACAGGGGGCGTAGGGACCGGGGAGCTGTTTTTT,CASSSGTGGVGTGELFF
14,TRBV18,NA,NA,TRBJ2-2,TGTGCCAGCCACACTAGGGCGAACACCGGGGAGCTGTTTTTT,CASHTRANTGELFF
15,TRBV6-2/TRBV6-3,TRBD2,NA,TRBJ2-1,TGTGCCAGCAGCCCAACTAGCGGACCATACAATGAGCAGTTCTTC,CASSPTSGPYNEQFF
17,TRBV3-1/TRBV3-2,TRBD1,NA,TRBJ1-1,TGTGCCAGCAGCCATGAGGGGGCGCTGGTTCTGAACACTGAAGCTTTCTTT,CASSHEGALVLNTEAFF
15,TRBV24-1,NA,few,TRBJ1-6,TGTGCCACCAGTGATTTGAGGCGGGATAATTCACCCCTCCACTTT,CATSDLRRDNSPLHF
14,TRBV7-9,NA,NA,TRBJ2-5,TGTGCCAGCAGCTTAGGACAGTCCCAAGAGACCCAGTACTTC,CASSLGQSQETQYF
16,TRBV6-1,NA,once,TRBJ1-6,TGTGCCAGCAGTGACCTCCGGGGGGCAGGTAATTCACCCCTCCACTTT,CASSDLRGAGNSPLHF
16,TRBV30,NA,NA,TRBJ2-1,TGTGCCTGGAGTGTCAGTCTTCAGGAGGGTTACAATGAGCAGTTCTTC,CAWSVSLQEGYNEQFF
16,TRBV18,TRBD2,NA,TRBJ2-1,TGTGCCAGCTCACCACCGAACGGGGGGGCCTACAATGAGCAGTTCTTC,CASSPPNGGAYNEQFF
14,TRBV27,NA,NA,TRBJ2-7,TGTGCCAGCAGACCCCAGGACAGAATCAACGAGCAGTACTTC,CASRPQDRINEQYF
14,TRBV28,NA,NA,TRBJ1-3,TGTGCCAGCAGCCGACAGTTATCCGGAAACACCATATATTTT,CASSRQLSGNTIYF
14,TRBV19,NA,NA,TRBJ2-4,TGTGCCAGTAGCCCAAGACAGTCCAAAAACATTCAGTACTTC,CASSPRQSKNIQYF
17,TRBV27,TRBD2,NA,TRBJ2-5,TGTGCCAGCAGCCCAACGAAACGGCCAGCGGGAGTAGAGACCCAGTACTTC,CASSPTKRPAGVETQYF
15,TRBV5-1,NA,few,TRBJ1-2,TGCGCCAGCAGCTTGGGGGGTAGACAGCACTATGGCTACACCTTC,CASSLGGRQHYGYTF
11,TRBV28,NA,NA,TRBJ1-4,TGTGCCAGCAGGGAGAATGAAAAACTGTTTTTT,CASRENEKLFF